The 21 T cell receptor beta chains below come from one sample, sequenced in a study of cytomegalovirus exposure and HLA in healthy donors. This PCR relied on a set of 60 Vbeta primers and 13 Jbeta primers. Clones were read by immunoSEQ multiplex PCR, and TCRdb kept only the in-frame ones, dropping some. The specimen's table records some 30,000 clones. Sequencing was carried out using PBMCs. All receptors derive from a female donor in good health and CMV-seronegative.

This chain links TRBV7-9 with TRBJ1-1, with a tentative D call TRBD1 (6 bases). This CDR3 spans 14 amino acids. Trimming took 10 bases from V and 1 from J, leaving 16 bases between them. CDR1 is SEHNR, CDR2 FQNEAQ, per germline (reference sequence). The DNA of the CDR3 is TGTGCCATCCTAAATCCGGGACAGAACACTGAAGCTTTCTTT. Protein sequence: CAILNPGQNTEAFF.

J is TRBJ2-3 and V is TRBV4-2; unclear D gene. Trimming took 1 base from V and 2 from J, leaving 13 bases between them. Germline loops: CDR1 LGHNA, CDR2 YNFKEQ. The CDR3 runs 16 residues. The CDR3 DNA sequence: TGTGCCAGCAGCCAAGGTAATGAGGCACCCACAGATACGCAGTATTTT. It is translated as CASSQGNEAPTDTQYF.

The CDR3 spells CASSSRQTRVEEKLFF. In nucleotides, the CDR3 is TGTGCCAGCAGCTCCAGACAGACCCGAGTGGAGGAAAAACTGTTTTTT. The genes are TRBV7-9 and TRBJ1-4, with D maybe TRBD1 (5 bases). Trimming removed 4 bases at V and 8 bases at J, with 20 bases between. Looked up from germline, CDR1 is SEHNR and CDR2 is FQNEAQ (reference sequence). The CDR3 totals 16 residues.

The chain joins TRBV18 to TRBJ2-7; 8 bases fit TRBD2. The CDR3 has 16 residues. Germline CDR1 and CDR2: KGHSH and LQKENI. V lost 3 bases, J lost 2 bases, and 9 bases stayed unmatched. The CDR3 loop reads CASSPGGAGKTYEQYF. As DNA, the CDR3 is TGTGCCAGCTCACCCGGGGGGGCGGGGAAGACCTACGAGCAGTACTTC.

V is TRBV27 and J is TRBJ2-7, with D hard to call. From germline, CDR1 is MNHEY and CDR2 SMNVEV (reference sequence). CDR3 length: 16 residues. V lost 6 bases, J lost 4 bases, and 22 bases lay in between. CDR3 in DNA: TGTGCCAGCAGCTCGGCCCCGACAACTTTAATATACGAGCAGTACTTC. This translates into CASSSAPTTLIYEQYF.

The CDR3 sequence: CASSQQGQNNQPQHF. The DNA for the CDR3 is TGCGCCAGCAGCCAACAGGGACAGAACAATCAGCCCCAGCATTTT. V is TRBV4-1 and J is TRBJ1-5, with 7 bases matching TRBD1. J gave up 3 bases and V 2 bases, and 4 bases lay outside the gene matches. Germline CDR1 is MGHRA and CDR2 is YSYEKL. The CDR3 sequence is 15 residues long.

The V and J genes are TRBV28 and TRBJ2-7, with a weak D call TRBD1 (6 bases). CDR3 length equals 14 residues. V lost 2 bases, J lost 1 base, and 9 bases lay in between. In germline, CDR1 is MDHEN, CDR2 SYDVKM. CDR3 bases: TGTGCCAGCAGTTTACAAGGACAGTCCTACGAGCAGTACTTC. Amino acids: CASSLQGQSYEQYF. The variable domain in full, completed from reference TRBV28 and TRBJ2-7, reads DVKVTQSSRYLVKRTGEKVFLECVQDMDHENMFWYRQDPGLGLRLIYFSYDVKMKEKGDIPEGYSVSREKKERFSLILESASTNQTSMYLCASSLQGQSYEQYFGPGTRLTVT.

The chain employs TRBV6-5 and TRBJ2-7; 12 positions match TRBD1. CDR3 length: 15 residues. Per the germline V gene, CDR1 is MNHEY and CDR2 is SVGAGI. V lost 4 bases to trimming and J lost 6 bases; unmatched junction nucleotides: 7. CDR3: CASSFPGQGAREQYF. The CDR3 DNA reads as TGTGCCAGCAGTTTTCCGGGACAGGGGGCGCGCGAGCAGTACTTC.

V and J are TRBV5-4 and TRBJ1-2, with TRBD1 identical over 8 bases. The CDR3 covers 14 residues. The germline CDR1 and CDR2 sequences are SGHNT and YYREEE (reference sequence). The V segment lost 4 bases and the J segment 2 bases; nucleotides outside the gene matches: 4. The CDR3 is CASSARTGNYGYTF. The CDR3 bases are TGTGCCAGCAGCGCCAGGACAGGGAACTATGGCTACACCTTC.

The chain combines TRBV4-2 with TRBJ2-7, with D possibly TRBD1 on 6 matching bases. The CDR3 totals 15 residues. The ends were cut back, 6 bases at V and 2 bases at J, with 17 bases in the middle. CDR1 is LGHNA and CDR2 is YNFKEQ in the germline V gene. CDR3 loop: CASRPGDKSAYEQYF. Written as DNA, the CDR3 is TGTGCCAGCAGACCAGGGGATAAGAGTGCCTACGAGCAGTACTTC.

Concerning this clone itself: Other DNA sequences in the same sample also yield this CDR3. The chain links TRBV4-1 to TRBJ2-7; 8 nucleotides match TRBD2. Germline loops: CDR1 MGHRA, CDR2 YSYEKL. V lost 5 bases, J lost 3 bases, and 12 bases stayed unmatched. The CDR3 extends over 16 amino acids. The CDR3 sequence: CASSGGAERGLYEQYF. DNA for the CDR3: TGCGCCAGCAGCGGGGGGGCCGAGCGGGGGCTCTACGAGCAGTACTTC.

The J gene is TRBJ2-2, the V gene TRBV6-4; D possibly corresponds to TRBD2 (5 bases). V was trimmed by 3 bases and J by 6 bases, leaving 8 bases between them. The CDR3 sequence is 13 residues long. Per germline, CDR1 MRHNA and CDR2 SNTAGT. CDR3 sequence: CASSEVGAGELFF. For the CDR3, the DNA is TGTGCCAGCAGTGAGGTCGGGGCCGGGGAGCTGTTTTTT.

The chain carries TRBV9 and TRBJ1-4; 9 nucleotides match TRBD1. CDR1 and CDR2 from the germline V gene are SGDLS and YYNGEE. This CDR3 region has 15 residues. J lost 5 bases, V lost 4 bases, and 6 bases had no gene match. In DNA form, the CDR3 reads TGTGCCAGCAGCACCCTGACAGGGGGAAATGAAAAACTGTTTTTT. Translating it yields CASSTLTGGNEKLFF.

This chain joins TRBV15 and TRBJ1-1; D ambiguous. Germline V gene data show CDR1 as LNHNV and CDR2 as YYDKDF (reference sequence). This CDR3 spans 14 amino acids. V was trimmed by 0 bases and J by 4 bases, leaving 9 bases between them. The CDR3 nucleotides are TGTGCCACCAGCAGAGATACCGCAGGCACTGAAGCTTTCTTT. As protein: CATSRDTAGTEAFF.

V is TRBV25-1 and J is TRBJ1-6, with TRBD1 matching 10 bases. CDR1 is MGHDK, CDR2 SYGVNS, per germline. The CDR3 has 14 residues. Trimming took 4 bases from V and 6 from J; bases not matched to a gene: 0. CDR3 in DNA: TGTGCCAGCAGTGGGACAGGGGGTAATTCACCCCTCCACTTT. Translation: CASSGTGGNSPLHF.

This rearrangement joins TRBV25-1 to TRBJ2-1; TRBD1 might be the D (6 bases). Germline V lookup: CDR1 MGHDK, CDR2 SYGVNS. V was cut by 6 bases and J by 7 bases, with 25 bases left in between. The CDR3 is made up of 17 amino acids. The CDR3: CASRMKNRQDRGNEQFF. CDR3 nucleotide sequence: TGTGCCAGCAGAATGAAAAACCGACAGGACCGAGGGAATGAGCAGTTCTTC.

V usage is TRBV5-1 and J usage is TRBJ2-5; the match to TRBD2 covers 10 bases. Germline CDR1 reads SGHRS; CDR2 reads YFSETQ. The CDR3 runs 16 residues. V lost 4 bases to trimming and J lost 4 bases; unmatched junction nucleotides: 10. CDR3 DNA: TGCGCCAGCAGCGCGAGGACTAGCGGTCGGGGAGAGACCCAGTACTTC. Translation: CASSARTSGRGETQYF.

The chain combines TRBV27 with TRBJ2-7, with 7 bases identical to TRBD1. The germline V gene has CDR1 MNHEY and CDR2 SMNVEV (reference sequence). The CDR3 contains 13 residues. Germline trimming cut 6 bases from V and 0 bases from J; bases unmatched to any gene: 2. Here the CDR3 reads CASRRDSSYEQYF. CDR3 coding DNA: TGTGCCAGCAGGAGGGACAGCTCCTACGAGCAGTACTTC.

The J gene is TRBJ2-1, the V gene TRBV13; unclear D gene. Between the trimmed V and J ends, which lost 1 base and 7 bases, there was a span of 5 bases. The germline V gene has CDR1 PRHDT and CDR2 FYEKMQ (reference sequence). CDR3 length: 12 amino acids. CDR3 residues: CASSLARNEQFF. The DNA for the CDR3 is TGTGCCAGCAGCTTAGCGAGAAATGAGCAGTTCTTC.

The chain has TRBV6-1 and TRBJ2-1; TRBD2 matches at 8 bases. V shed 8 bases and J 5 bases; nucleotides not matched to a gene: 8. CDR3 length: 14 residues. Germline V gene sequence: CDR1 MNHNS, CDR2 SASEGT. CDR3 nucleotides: TGTGCCAGCGCTCGGGGGGGAACAAACAATGAGCAGTTCTTC. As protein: CASARGGTNNEQFF.

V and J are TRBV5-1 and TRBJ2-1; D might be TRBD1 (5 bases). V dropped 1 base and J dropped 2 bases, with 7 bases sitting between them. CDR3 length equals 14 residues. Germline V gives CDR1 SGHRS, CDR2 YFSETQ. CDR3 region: CASSLTGPYNEQFF. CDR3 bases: TGCGCCAGCAGCTTGACAGGCCCCTACAATGAGCAGTTCTTC.